The T cell receptor (beta chain) described here comes from a study of T cell responses to AZD1222 COVID-19 vaccine. The CDR3 loop spans 14 amino acids. V lost 1 base and J lost 6, with 10 bases in between. Germline assignment: CDR1 SEHNR and CDR2 FQNEAQ (reference sequence). This clone was detected only once. No antigen is known for it. Other DNA sequences in this sample translate to the same CDR3. Study-wide points: Donors were chiefly white British, with a greater number of females, and clonal diversity was perhaps underestimated. The peak T cell response came first, and repertoires were sampled only after it. Reports indicate that nearly half of spike-specific TCRs are directed at unmutated variant regions.

TCRdb keeps only in-frame clones here, not all; method: immunoSEQ multiplex PCR. The profile shows 110,000 or so clones, approximately 88% of them singletons. This TCR was recovered from an adult who received the AZD1222 COVID-19 vaccine. This specimen consisted of peripheral blood, obtained 28 days after the second AZD1222 dose. This rearrangement joins TRBV7-9 to TRBJ1-5, with D possibly being TRBD1 (5 bases). The CDR3 DNA is TGTGCCAGCAGCTTAGGCCAGGGTGGTCAGCCCCAGCATTTT. Translation gives CASSLGQGGQPQHF.